This paragraph reports one TCR beta chain. Its antigen is not identified. The data belong to a study of T-cell memory formation after mild COVID-19. V was shortened by 10 bases and J by 3 bases, with 13 bases between the two germline ends. CDR3 length: 13 amino acids. Study-level findings and limits: The CD4+ clones that contracted clustered mainly within CM and EM, and the CD8+ clones concentrated in EMRA.

From the 5' RACE reads, TCRdb called clonotypes with MiXCR, one entry per CDR3 protein. In the table there are roughly 100,000 distinct CDR3 sequences, about 13% of which are singletons. The sample consisted of PBMCs or a T cell subset sorted from them (not recorded which). This TCR came from an adult woman who had mild COVID-19 (a few samples of this study predate the infection). Cell type and time point are not known. The chain recombines TRBV12-3 or TRBV12-4 with TRBJ1-3, with D hard to call. CDR3 amino acids: CANSYEVGNTIYF. The CDR3 DNA follows: TGTGCCAACTCATATGAGGTTGGAAACACCATATATTTT.